A single sample is the source of the 4 T cell receptor beta chains below, sequenced in a study of CD4 and CD8 cells across lung adenocarcinoma regions. One entry per CDR3 protein, called by TCRdb with MiXCR from the PCR reads. The table includes about 25,000 distinct CDR3 sequences, 53% detected once. The specimen sequenced was CD8+ T cells from the center of a lung tumor. These receptors all stem from a male donor with lung adenocarcinoma. The CD4 and CD8 labels of this study may be unreliable.

About this clonotype: The junction departs from the called germline gene at one end, perhaps through a read error. This rearrangement joins TRBV27 to TRBJ2-3; 7 bases map to TRBD1. The CDR3 loop spans 14 amino acids. Looked up from germline, CDR1 is MNHEY and CDR2 is SMNVEV (reference sequence). CDR3 residues: CAGSGRGGPETQYF. The CDR3 nucleotides read TGTGCGGGGAGTGGCCGAGGGGGCCCAGAGACGCAGTATTTT.

V is TRBV20-1 and J is TRBJ2-7; 7 bases are shared with TRBD1. Germline trimming cut 6 bases from V and 8 bases from J; bases unmatched to any gene: 7. This CDR3 is 11 amino acids long. Germline-derived CDR1 and CDR2 are DFQATT and SNEGSKA (reference sequence). For the CDR3, the DNA is TGCAGTGCCGCGGACAGGTCAAAGCAGTACTTC. This codes for CSAADRSKQYF.

The chain combines TRBV6-5 with TRBJ2-3, with 9 bases fitting TRBD2. In germline, CDR1 is MNHEY, CDR2 SVGAGI. V lost 6 bases and J lost 0; bases outside the gene matches: 4. The CDR3 length is 15 residues. Here the CDR3 DNA reads TGTGCCAGCAGCTACAGCGGGAGGAGCACAGATACGCAGTATTTT. Translated, it gives CASSYSGRSTDTQYF.

V is TRBV6-1 and J is TRBJ2-3, with D unresolved. Trimming stripped 3 bases from V and 1 base from J, with 11 bases between. The CDR3 loop spans 15 amino acids. Germline V gives CDR1 MNHNS, CDR2 SASEGT. The CDR3 loop reads CASSDGNPGTDTQYF. DNA for the CDR3: TGTGCCAGCAGTGATGGGAACCCGGGCACAGATACGCAGTATTTT.